This T cell receptor (beta chain) is from a study of T-cell reconstitution after alpha-beta-depleted transplantation in children. The V and J ends lost 1 base and 0 bases, in that order; junction bases with no gene match: 8. The CDR3 length is 20 residues. Germline V lookup: CDR1 MNHEY, CDR2 SMNVEV (reference sequence). Unique molecular identifiers were incorporated into the prepared TCRbeta library. TCRdb reanalysed the PCR reads using MiXCR and keeps one entry per CDR3 protein. This table holds around 110,000 distinct CDR3 sequences, over 9% found once. Notes on this clonotype: Its antigen is not identified.

Overall study findings and caveats: Recipient T cells and thymic progenitors that survived gave rise to the high TCRbeta diversity observed at day 60 in some patients. After transplant, at about two months, alpha-beta T cells were reportedly derived from several hundred expanded graft clones. After one year, T-cell counts and TCRbeta diversity mostly came from new T cells.

The specimen was PBMCs, collected before TCRalphabeta/CD19-depleted stem cell transplant. The chain carries TRBV27 and TRBJ2-1, with 14 bases aligning to TRBD2. The clonotype originates from a boy aged 2-9 years with acute lymphoblastic leukemia, due to receive a stem cell transplant. CDR3 protein: CASSLFRTSGRSRSYNEQFF. The CDR3 nucleotides are TGTGCCAGCAGTTTATTCAGGACTAGCGGGAGGTCGCGCTCCTACAATGAGCAGTTCTTC.